Each of the 7 T cell receptor beta chains below was sequenced from the same sample in a study of T cells after yellow fever vaccination. TCRdb reanalysed the 5' RACE reads using MiXCR and keeps one entry per CDR3 protein. The table shows hundreds of thousands of distinct CDR3 sequences, with about 12% occurring only once. Specimen: PBMCs, collected on the day of the yellow fever booster vaccination. These receptors came from a man younger than 40 who received the YFV17D yellow fever vaccine.

The chain is built from TRBV5-1 and TRBJ1-2; 8 bases are a match to TRBD1. Losses at the gene ends were 3 bases for V and 5 bases for J; bases not matched to a gene: 3. The CDR3 has 13 residues. Germline V gene lookup returns CDR1 SGHRS and CDR2 YFSETQ. In nucleotides, the CDR3 is TGCGCCAGCAGCTGGGGGACAGGATATGGCTACACCTTC. Translated, it gives CASSWGTGYGYTF.

This clonotype occurred a few times. This chain connects TRBV24-1 to TRBJ2-6; 10 bases match TRBD1. Per the germline V gene, CDR1 is KGHDR and CDR2 is SFDVKD. The CDR3 is 18 residues long. V gave up 6 bases and J gave up 1 base; unmatched junction bases: 8. The CDR3 here is CATSPTGGTRSGANVLTF. The CDR3 bases are TGTGCCACCAGTCCGACAGGGGGCACCAGGTCTGGGGCCAACGTCCTGACTTTC.

The J gene is TRBJ2-2, the V gene TRBV12-3 or TRBV12-4; D call uncertain. Trimming pared 2 bases from V and 7 bases from J, leaving 8 bases between. This CDR3 region has 13 residues. CDR3 protein: CASSLWAGGELFF. DNA for the CDR3: TGTGCCAGCAGTTTATGGGCCGGCGGGGAGCTGTTTTTT.

In this sample, this clonotype turned up many times. The J gene is TRBJ1-6, the V gene TRBV5-8, with D unclear. Trimming took 2 bases from V and 0 from J, leaving 6 bases between them. This CDR3 contains 15 residues. The germline V gene has CDR1 SGHTS and CDR2 YDEGEE. CDR3 sequence: CASSFSSSYNSPLHF. The CDR3 DNA is TGTGCCAGCAGCTTCTCGAGCTCCTATAATTCACCCCTCCACTTT.

This clonotype was seen a handful of times. This rearrangement joins TRBV7-8 to TRBJ1-6, with 9 bases matching TRBD1. The germline V gene encodes CDR1 SGHVS and CDR2 FQNEAQ. V was pared by 7 bases and J by 7 bases, with 14 bases of the junction left unmatched. The CDR3 has 17 residues. In DNA form, the CDR3 reads TGTGCCAGCAACCCTAGGGCCCGGGACAGGGTGAATTCACCCCTCCACTTT. This translates into CASNPRARDRVNSPLHF.

This clonotype was observed a few times. The chain combines TRBV24-1 with TRBJ2-1; 9 nucleotides match TRBD2. V lost 5 bases and J lost 0; bases outside the gene matches: 7. The CDR3 totals 17 residues. The germline V gene has CDR1 KGHDR and CDR2 SFDVKD. The CDR3, as DNA: TGTGCCACCAGTGTGGCTAGCGGGGCTAGCTCCTACAATGAGCAGTTCTTC. It encodes CATSVASGASSYNEQFF.

Comment on this clonotype: An end of the junction does not agree with germline; a read error may underlie this. This chain joins TRBV11-2 and TRBJ1-1; 7 bases are a match to TRBD1. Germline-derived CDR1 and CDR2 are SGHAT and FQNNGV. CDR3 size: 11 residues. The CDR3 DNA reads as TGTGCCAGCAGCTTATACAAGGGGACAGCCTTT. Protein product: CASSLYKGTAF.